A selection of T cell receptor beta chains follows, all from one sample in a study of CD8+ T cells in alopecia areata. Profiled with immunoSEQ multiplex PCR; TCRdb holds only in-frame clones, not every one. The table records approximately 180,000 clones, less than 80% of them present only once. The sample was CD8+ T cells sorted from blood, taken at week 0. These TCRs come from a human donor with alopecia areata. Both conserved end residues are part of each CDR3. A D gene is named only where the DNA matches it firmly. Clone size, where shown, is once, few, many, or a class for clones that have expanded.

j_gene | abundance | len | v_gene | d_gene | CDR3aa | CDR3nt
TRBJ2-2 | NA | 14 | TRBV15 | TRBD2 | CATSRDTSAGELFF | TGTGCCACCAGCAGAGATACTAGCGCCGGGGAGCTGTTTTTT
TRBJ2-1 | NA | 13 | TRBV7-9 | NA | CASSSGIINEQFF | TGTGCCAGCAGCTCAGGGATAATCAATGAGCAGTTCTTC
TRBJ2-1 | NA | 12 | TRBV9 | NA | CASSVGGYEQFF | TGTGCCAGCAGCGTAGGGGGGTATGAGCAGTTCTTC
TRBJ1-5 | NA | 14 | TRBV6-4 | NA | CASSDSGIRQPQHF | TGTGCCAGCAGTGATTCAGGAATCCGTCAGCCCCAGCATTTT
TRBJ2-3 | few | 14 | TRBV11-2 | NA | CASSLAGDTDTQYF | TGTGCCAGCAGCTTAGCGGGGGACACAGATACGCAGTATTTT
TRBJ2-1 | NA | 12 | TRBV13 | NA | CASSQEGHEQFF | TGTGCCAGCAGCCAAGAGGGGCATGAGCAGTTCTTC
TRBJ1-2 | NA | 13 | TRBV29-1 | NA | CSVEDRQLYGYTF | TGCAGCGTTGAAGACCGACAGCTCTATGGCTACACCTTC
TRBJ2-3 | NA | 15 | TRBV7-8 | NA | CASSLPPQSTDTQYF | TGTGCCAGCAGCTTACCACCACAAAGCACAGATACGCAGTATTTT
TRBJ1-2 | NA | 13 | TRBV29-1 | NA | CSVETADNYGYTF | TGCAGCGTTGAAACGGCAGATAACTATGGCTACACCTTC
TRBJ2-1 | NA | 13 | TRBV6-5 | NA | CASSSWSSNEQFF | TGTGCCAGCAGTTCCTGGTCGAGCAATGAGCAGTTCTTC
TRBJ1-2 | NA | 17 | TRBV9 | TRBD1 | CASIRGTGALPNYGYTF | TGTGCCAGCATCCGAGGGACAGGGGCCCTCCCAAACTATGGCTACACCTTC
TRBJ2-3 | once | 16 | TRBV7-6 | TRBD2 | CASSLELAGDTDTQYF | TGTGCCAGCAGCTTAGAACTAGCGGGGGACACAGATACGCAGTATTTT
TRBJ2-7 | once | 15 | TRBV2 | TRBD1 | CASSEAHRGQREQYF | TGTGCCAGCAGTGAAGCGCACAGGGGGCAAAGGGAGCAGTACTTC
TRBJ1-2 | NA | 13 | TRBV11-3 | TRBD1 | CASTRTGDYGYTF | TGTGCCAGCACCCGGACAGGGGATTATGGCTACACCTTC
TRBJ2-3 | once | 12 | TRBV6-4 | NA | CASSDYTDTQYF | TGTGCCAGCAGTGACTACACAGATACGCAGTATTTT
TRBJ2-5 | NA | 14 | TRBV10-3 | TRBD1 | CAISDDRGQETQYF | TGTGCCATCAGTGACGACAGGGGTCAGGAGACCCAGTACTTC
TRBJ1-5 | few | 17 | TRBV2 | NA | CASSEFPIGGSNQPQHF | TGTGCCAGCAGTGAATTCCCCATAGGGGGTAGCAATCAGCCCCAGCATTTT
TRBJ2-5 | NA | 10 | TRBV30 | NA | CAWSGETQYF | TGTGCCTGGAGTGGGGAGACCCAGTACTTC
TRBJ2-2 | NA | 14 | TRBV5-6 | NA | CATGGQLYTGELFF | TGTGCCACCGGAGGCCAGCTTTACACCGGGGAGCTGTTTTTT
TRBJ2-5 | NA | 13 | TRBV6-5 | NA | CASSQGGLETQYF | TGTGCCAGCAGCCAAGGGGGTCTCGAGACCCAGTACTTC
TRBJ2-1 | NA | 15 | TRBV5-5 | NA | CASSADQFSYNEQFF | TGTGCCAGCAGCGCGGACCAGTTCTCCTACAATGAGCAGTTCTTC
TRBJ2-1 | NA | 17 | TRBV15 | NA | CATSRVRHRLGYNEQFF | TGTGCCACCAGCAGAGTGCGACACCGACTGGGGTACAATGAGCAGTTCTTC
TRBJ2-7 | NA | 12 | TRBV30 | NA | CAWSVHVGEQYF | TGTGCCTGGAGTGTACACGTCGGCGAGCAGTACTTC
TRBJ1-1 | NA | 15 | TRBV6-5 | NA | CASRTSPAAYTEAFF | TGTGCCAGCAGAACCTCTCCAGCGGCGTACACTGAAGCTTTCTTT
TRBJ1-1 | NA | 13 | TRBV29-1 | NA | CSATQGLATEAFF | TGCAGCGCGACCCAGGGATTAGCCACTGAAGCTTTCTTT
TRBJ1-2 | NA | 16 | TRBV15 | NA | CATSRDSEGPDYGYTF | TGTGCCACCAGCAGAGATTCAGAGGGACCGGACTATGGCTACACCTTC
TRBJ1-4 | NA | 14 | TRBV5-1 | TRBD1 | CASSPGQEGEKLFF | TGCGCCAGCAGCCCAGGACAGGAGGGCGAAAAACTGTTTTTT
TRBJ2-7 | NA | 15 | TRBV4-2 | TRBD2 | CASSRRTSGGYEQYF | TGTGCCAGCAGCCGAAGGACTAGCGGGGGCTACGAGCAGTACTTC
TRBJ1-5 | NA | 14 | TRBV7-8 | NA | CASSLGRSYQPQHF | TGTGCCAGCAGCTTAGGTCGCAGTTATCAGCCCCAGCATTTT
TRBJ1-1 | NA | 11 | TRBV30 | NA | CAWRRGSEAFF | TGTGCCTGGAGAAGAGGGTCTGAAGCTTTCTTT
TRBJ1-1 | NA | 11 | TRBV30 | NA | CAWLWGTEAFF | TGTGCCTGGCTTTGGGGGACTGAAGCTTTCTTT
TRBJ2-2 | NA | 11 | TRBV30 | NA | CAWSGTGELFF | TGTGCCTGGAGTGGCACCGGGGAGCTGTTTTTT
TRBJ2-7 | NA | 12 | TRBV6-5 | NA | CASGDGTYEQYF | TGTGCCAGCGGGGACGGAACCTACGAGCAGTACTTC
TRBJ1-2 | once | 12 | TRBV29-1 | NA | CSVEGRSYGYTF | TGCAGCGTTGAGGGCAGGAGCTATGGCTACACCTTC
TRBJ1-2 | NA | 16 | TRBV27 | NA | CASSLAAYPTVYGYTF | TGTGCCAGCAGTTTAGCCGCCTATCCTACCGTCTATGGCTACACCTTC
TRBJ1-2 | few | 13 | TRBV29-1 | NA | CSALTVNAYGYTF | TGCAGCGCATTGACCGTAAACGCGTACGGCTACACCTTC
TRBJ1-6 | many | 14 | TRBV7-8 | NA | CASSLGTVESPLHF | TGTGCCAGCAGCTTAGGGACGGTCGAATCACCCCTCCACTTT
TRBJ2-5 | NA | 15 | TRBV30 | NA | CAWSPEDSYQETQYF | TGTGCCTGGAGTCCCGAGGACAGCTACCAAGAGACCCAGTACTTC
TRBJ2-7 | few | 14 | TRBV30 | NA | CAWSVSEGSYEQYF | TGTGCCTGGAGTGTCTCCGAAGGGTCCTACGAGCAGTACTTC
TRBJ1-2 | few | 14 | TRBV5-1 | NA | CASSSEYEAYGYTF | TGCGCCAGCAGCTCCGAATATGAGGCCTATGGCTACACCTTC
TRBJ2-1 | NA | 13 | TRBV6-6 | NA | CASSYSLTYEQFF | TGTGCCAGCAGTTACTCGCTGACGTATGAGCAGTTCTTC
TRBJ2-7 | NA | 13 | TRBV5-6 | NA | CASSFGLTYEQYF | TGTGCCAGCAGCTTTGGGTTAACCTACGAGCAGTACTTC
TRBJ2-3 | once | 12 | TRBV30 | NA | CAWAPFLDTQYF | TGTGCCTGGGCCCCCTTCCTAGATACGCAGTATTTT
TRBJ2-7 | few | 14 | TRBV29-1 | TRBD1 | CSVEGQGTSYEQYF | TGCAGCGTTGAAGGACAGGGGACTTCCTACGAGCAGTACTTC
TRBJ2-5 | NA | 14 | TRBV27 | TRBD2 | CASSPGAGGETQYF | TGTGCCAGCAGTCCGGGGGCGGGAGGGGAGACCCAGTACTTC
TRBJ1-1 | many | 13 | TRBV7-9 | NA | CASSLDGGTEAFF | TGTGCCAGCAGCTTAGATGGGGGTACTGAAGCTTTCTTT
TRBJ1-1 | NA | 16 | TRBV13 | NA | CASSFGFGRGYTEAFF | TGTGCCAGCAGCTTCGGATTTGGAAGGGGATACACTGAAGCTTTCTTT
TRBJ2-5 | NA | 12 | TRBV13 | NA | CASSTFQETQYF | TGTGCCAGCAGCACATTTCAAGAGACCCAGTACTTC
TRBJ2-2 | NA | 13 | TRBV15 | TRBD1 | CATQGFATGELFF | TGTGCCACACAGGGGTTTGCTACCGGGGAGCTGTTTTTT
TRBJ1-5 | NA | 14 | TRBV2 | NA | CASSYQQGRQPQHF | TGTGCCAGCAGTTACCAACAGGGTCGACAGCCCCAGCATTTT
TRBJ1-5 | once | 14 | TRBV6-5 | NA | CASCPRAPNQPQHF | TGTGCCAGCTGTCCCAGGGCCCCCAATCAGCCCCAGCATTTT
TRBJ1-1 | NA | 13 | TRBV5-1 | NA | CASSLGGRTEAFF | TGCGCCAGCAGCTTGGGCGGGCGTACTGAAGCTTTCTTT
TRBJ2-7 | NA | 12 | TRBV29-1 | NA | CSGGGSPYEQYF | TGCAGCGGCGGCGGGTCCCCCTACGAGCAGTACTTC
TRBJ1-6 | NA | 13 | TRBV2 | NA | CASQGRNNSPLHF | TGTGCCAGTCAGGGACGGAATAATTCACCCCTCCACTTT
TRBJ2-2 | NA | 12 | TRBV30 | NA | CAWSVRTGELFF | TGTGCCTGGAGTGTCAGGACCGGGGAGCTGTTTTTT
TRBJ2-7 | NA | 16 | TRBV19 | NA | CASSAGWGSSSYEQYF | TGTGCCAGTAGTGCGGGGTGGGGGTCCAGCTCCTACGAGCAGTACTTC
TRBJ1-2 | NA | 11 | TRBV5-1 | NA | CASSLAQDYTF | TGCGCCAGCAGCTTGGCGCAAGACTACACCTTC